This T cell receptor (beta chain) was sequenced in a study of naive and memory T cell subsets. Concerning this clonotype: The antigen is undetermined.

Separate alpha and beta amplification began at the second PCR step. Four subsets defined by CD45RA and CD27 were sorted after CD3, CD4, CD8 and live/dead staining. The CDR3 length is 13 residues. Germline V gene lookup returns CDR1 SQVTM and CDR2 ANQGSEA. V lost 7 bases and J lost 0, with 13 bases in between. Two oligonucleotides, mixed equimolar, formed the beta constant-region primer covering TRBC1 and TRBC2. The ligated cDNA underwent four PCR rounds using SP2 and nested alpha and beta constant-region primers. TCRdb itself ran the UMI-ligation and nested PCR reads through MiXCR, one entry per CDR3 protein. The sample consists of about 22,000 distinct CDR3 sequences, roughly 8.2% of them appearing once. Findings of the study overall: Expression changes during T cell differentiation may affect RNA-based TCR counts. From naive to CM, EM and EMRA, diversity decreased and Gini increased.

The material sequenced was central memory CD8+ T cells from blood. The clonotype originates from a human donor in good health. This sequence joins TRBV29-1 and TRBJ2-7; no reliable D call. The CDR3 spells CSALDGNSYEQYF. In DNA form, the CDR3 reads TGCAGCGCGTTGGACGGAAACTCCTACGAGCAGTACTTC.